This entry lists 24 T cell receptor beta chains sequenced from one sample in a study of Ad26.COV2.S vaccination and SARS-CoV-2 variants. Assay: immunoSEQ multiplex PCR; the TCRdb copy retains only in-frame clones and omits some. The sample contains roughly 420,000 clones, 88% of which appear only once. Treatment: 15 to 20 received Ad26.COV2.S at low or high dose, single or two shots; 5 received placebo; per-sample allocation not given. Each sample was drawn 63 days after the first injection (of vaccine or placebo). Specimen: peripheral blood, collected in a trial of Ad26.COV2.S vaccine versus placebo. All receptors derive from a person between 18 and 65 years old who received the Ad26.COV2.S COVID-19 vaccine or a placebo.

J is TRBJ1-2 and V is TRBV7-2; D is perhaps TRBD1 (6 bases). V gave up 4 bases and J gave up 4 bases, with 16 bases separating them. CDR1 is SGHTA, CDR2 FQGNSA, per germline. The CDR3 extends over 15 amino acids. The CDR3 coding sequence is TGTGCCAGCAGCTCAGTGGGGGCGGGCCTCTATGGCTACACCTTC. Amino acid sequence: CASSSVGAGLYGYTF.

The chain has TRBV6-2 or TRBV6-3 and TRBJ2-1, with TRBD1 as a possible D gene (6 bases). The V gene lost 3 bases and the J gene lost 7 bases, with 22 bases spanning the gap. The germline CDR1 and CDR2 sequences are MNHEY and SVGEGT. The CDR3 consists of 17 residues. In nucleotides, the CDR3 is TGTGCCAGCAGTTATTTTCTCCGGGACAACCCCTTGAATGAGCAGTTCTTC. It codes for CASSYFLRDNPLNEQFF.

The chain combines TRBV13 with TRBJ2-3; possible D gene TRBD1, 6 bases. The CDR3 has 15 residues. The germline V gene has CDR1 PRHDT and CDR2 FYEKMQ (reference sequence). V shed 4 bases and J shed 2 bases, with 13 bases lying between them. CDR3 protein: CASSSGGQSTDTQYF. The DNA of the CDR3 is TGTGCCAGCAGCTCAGGAGGACAGTCCACAGATACGCAGTATTTT.

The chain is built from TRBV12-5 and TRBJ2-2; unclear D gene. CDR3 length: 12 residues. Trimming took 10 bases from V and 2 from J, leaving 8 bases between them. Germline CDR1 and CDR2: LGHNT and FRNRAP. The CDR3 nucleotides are TGTGCTACCTTGGGAAACACCGGGGAGCTGTTTTTT. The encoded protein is CATLGNTGELFF.

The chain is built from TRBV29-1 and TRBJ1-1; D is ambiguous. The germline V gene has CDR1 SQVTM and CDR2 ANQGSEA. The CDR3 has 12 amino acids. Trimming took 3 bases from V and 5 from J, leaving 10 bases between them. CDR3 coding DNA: TGCAGCGTTGATTTGGTAGGGACTGAAGCTTTCTTT. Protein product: CSVDLVGTEAFF.

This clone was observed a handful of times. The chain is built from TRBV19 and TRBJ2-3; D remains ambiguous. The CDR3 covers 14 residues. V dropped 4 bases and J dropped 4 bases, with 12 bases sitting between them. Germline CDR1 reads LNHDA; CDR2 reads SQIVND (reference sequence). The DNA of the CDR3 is TGTGCCAGTAGTAATCCGGTAAGGGCAGATACGCAGTATTTT. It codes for CASSNPVRADTQYF.

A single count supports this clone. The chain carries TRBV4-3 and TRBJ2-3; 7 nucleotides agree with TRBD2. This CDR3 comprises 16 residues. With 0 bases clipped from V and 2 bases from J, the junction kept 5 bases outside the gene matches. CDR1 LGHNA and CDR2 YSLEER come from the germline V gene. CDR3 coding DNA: TGCGCCAGCAGCCAAGACGGTGCGGGGGTCACAGATACGCAGTATTTT. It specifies CASSQDGAGVTDTQYF.

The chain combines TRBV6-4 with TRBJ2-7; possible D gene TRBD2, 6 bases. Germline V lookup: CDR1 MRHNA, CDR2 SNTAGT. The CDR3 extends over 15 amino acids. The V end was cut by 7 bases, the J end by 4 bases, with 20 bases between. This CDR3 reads CASITPRRDGYEQYF. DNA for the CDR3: TGTGCCAGCATCACACCTAGGCGGGACGGGTACGAGCAGTACTTC.

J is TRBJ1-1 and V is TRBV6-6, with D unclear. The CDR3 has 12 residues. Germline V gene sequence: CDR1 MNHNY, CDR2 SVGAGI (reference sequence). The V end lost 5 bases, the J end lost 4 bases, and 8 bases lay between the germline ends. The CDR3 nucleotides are TGTGCCAGCAGTCAATCGACCACTGAAGCTTTCTTT. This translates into CASSQSTTEAFF.

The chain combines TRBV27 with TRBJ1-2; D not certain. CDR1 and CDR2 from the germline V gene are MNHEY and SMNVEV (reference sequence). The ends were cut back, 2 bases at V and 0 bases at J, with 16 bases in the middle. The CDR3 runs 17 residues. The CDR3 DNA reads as TGTGCCAGCAGTTTACAAAAACCGGACCCTTCTAACTATGGCTACACCTTC. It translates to CASSLQKPDPSNYGYTF.

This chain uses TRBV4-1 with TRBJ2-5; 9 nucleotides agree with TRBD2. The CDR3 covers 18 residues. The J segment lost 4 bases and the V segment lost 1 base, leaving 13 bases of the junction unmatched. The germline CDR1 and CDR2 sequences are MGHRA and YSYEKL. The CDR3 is CASSQVLPSAGGRETQYF. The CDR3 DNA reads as TGCGCCAGCAGCCAAGTTCTCCCCTCCGCGGGGGGGCGAGAGACCCAGTACTTC.

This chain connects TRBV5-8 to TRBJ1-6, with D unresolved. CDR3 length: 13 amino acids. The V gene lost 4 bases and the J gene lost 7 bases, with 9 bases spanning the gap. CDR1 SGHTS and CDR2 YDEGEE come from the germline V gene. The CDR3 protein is CASSQIQNSPLHF. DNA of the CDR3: TGTGCCAGCAGCCAAATTCAGAATTCACCCCTCCACTTT.

CDR3 amino acids: CAWRQDTANYGYTF. Here the CDR3 DNA reads TGTGCCTGGAGGCAGGATACAGCGAACTATGGCTACACCTTC. The chain recombines TRBV30 with TRBJ1-2; D gene uncertain. In germline, CDR1 is GTSNPN, CDR2 SVGIG (reference sequence). The CDR3 has 14 amino acids. V was shortened by 3 bases and J by 2 bases, with 13 bases between the two germline ends.

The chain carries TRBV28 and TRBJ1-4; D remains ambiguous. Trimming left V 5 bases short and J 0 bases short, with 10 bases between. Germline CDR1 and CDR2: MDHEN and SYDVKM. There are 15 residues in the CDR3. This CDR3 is CASSSRDATNEKLFF. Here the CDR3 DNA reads TGTGCCAGCAGTAGCCGGGATGCAACTAATGAAAAACTGTTTTTT.

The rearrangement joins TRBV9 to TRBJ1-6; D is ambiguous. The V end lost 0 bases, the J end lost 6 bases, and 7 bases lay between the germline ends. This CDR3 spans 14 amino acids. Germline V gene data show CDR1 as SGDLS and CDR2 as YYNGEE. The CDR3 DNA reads TGTGCCAGCAGCGTAGGTTTAGCTAATTCACCCCTCCACTTT. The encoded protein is CASSVGLANSPLHF.

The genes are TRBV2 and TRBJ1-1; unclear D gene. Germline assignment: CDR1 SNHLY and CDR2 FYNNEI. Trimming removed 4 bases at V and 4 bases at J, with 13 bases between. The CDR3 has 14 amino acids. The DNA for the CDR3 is TGTGCCAGCAGTGCAGGCCGTTGGGCCACTGAAGCTTTCTTT. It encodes CASSAGRWATEAFF.

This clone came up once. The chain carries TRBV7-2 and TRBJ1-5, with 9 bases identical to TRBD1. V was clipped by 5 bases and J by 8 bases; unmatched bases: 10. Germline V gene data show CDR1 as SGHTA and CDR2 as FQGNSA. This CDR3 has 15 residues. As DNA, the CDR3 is TGTGCCAGCAGCCGCGGGACAGGGCATGATAAGCCCCAGCATTTT. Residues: CASSRGTGHDKPQHF. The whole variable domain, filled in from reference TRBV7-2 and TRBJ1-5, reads GAGVSQSPSNKVTEKGKDVELRCDPISGHTALYWYRQSLGQGLEFLIYFQGNSAPDKSGLPSDRFSAERTGGSVSTLTIQRTQQEDSAVYLCASSRGTGHDKPQHFGDGTRLSIL.

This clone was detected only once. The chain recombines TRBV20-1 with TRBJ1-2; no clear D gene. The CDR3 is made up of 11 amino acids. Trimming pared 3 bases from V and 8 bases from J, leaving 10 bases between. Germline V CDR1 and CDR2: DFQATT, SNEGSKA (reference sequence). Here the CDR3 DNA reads TGCAGTGCTAGCGATTTGGTCGGCTACACCTTC. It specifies CSASDLVGYTF.

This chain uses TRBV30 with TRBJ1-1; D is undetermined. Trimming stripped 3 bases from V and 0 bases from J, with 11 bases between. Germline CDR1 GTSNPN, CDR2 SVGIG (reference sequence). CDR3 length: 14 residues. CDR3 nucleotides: TGTGCCTGGAGCCTCAGGTTAATGAACACTGAAGCTTTCTTT. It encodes CAWSLRLMNTEAFF.

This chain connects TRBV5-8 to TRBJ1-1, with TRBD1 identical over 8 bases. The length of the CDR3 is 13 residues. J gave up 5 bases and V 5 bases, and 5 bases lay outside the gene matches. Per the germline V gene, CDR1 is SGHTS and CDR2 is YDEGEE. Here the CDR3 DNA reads TGTGCCAGCAGACGGACAGGGAAGACTGAAGCTTTCTTT. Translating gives CASRRTGKTEAFF.

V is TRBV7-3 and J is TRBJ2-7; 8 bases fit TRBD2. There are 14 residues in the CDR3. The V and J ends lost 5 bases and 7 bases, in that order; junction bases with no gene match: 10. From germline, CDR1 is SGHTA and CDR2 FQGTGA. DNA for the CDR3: TGTGCCAGCAGCCCCGGGGGGGGGATCGGTGAGCAGTACTTC. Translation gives CASSPGGGIGEQYF.

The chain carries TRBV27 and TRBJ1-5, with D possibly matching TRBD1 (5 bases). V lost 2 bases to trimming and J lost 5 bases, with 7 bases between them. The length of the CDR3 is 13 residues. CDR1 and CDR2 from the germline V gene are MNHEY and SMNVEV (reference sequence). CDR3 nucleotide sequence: TGTGCCAGCAGTTTACAGGGACATCAGCCCCAGCATTTT. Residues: CASSLQGHQPQHF.

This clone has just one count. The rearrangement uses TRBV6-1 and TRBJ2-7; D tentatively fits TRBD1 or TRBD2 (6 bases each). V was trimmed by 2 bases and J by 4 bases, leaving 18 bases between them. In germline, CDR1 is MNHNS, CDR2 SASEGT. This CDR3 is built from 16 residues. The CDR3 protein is CASSELGGPRSYEQYF. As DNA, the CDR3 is TGTGCCAGCAGTGAATTGGGGGGCCCTAGGAGTTACGAGCAGTACTTC.

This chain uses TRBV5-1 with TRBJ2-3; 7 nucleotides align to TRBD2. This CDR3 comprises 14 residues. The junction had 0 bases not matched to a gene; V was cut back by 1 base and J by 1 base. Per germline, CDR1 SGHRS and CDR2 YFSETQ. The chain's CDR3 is CASSLSGGTDTQYF. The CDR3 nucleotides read TGCGCCAGCAGCTTGAGCGGGGGCACAGATACGCAGTATTTT.